This T cell receptor (beta chain) appears in the sequencing data of a study of breast tumors, draining lymph nodes, adjacent tissues. Study-level findings and limits: Data only fit, rather than demonstrated, lymph node origin of most tumor T cells. Data fit most tumor T cells coming from lymph node, expanding in tumor.

V lost 3 bases and J 4 bases, leaving 14 bases between the germline ends. Germline lookup yields CDR1 KGHDR and CDR2 SFDVKD. The CDR3 spans 15 residues. Worth noting for this clonotype: Its antigen is unidentified.

TCRdb re-derived calls from the multiplex PCR reads in MiXCR, one entry per CDR3 protein. The sample shows 190,000 or so distinct CDR3 sequences, approximately 33% of them seen only once. The lymph nodes were axillary draining lymph nodes from breast cancer patients. The chain couples TRBV24-1 to TRBJ1-2; D not resolved. The receptor comes from a female donor with breast cancer. Some clones in this sample may be carry-over from other donors' samples. The sequencing sample was made of axillary lymph node tissue. The CDR3 region has the DNA TGTGCCACCAGTGATCCGGGTTCCAATGGCTATGGCTACACCTTC. Its protein product is CATSDPGSNGYGYTF.